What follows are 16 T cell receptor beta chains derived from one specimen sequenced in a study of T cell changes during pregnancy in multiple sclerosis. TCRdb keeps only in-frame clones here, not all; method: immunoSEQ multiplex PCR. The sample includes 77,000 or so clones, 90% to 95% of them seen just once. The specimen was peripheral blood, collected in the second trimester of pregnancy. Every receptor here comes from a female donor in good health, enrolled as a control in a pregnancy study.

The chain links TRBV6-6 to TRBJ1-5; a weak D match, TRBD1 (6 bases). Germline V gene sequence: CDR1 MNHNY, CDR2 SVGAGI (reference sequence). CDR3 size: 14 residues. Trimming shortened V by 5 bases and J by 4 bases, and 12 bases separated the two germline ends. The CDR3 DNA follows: TGTGCCAGCAGTACACAGGGTGGGAATCAGCCCCAGCATTTT. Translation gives CASSTQGGNQPQHF.

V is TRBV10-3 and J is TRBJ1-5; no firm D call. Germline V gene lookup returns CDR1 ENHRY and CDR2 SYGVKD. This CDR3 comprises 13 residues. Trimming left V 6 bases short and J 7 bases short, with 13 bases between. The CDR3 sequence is CAIRDSADQPQHF. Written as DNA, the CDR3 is TGTGCCATCAGAGACTCGGCCGACCAGCCCCAGCATTTT.

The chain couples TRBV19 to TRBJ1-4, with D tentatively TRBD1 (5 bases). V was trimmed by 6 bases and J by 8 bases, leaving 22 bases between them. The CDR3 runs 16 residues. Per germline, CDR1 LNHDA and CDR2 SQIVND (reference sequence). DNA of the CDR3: TGTGCCAGTAGACCCGGTCGGGGGAAGGGTAGAGAAAAACTGTTTTTT. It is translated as CASRPGRGKGREKLFF.

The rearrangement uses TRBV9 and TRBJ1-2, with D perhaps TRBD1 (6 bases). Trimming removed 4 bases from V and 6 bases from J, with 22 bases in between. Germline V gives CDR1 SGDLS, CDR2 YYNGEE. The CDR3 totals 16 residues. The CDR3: CASSPVQGVLRNGYTF. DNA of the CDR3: TGTGCCAGCAGCCCAGTACAGGGCGTCTTGCGAAATGGCTACACCTTC.

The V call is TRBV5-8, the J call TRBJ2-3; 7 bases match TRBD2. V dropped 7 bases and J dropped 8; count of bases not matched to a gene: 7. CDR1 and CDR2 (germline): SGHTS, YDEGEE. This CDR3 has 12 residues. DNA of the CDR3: TGTGCCAGCCTCTCACCGGGGGGTACGCAGTATTTT. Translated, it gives CASLSPGGTQYF.

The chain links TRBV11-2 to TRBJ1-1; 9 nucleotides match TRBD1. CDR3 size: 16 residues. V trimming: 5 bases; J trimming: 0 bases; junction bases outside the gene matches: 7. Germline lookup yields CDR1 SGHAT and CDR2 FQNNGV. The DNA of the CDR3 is TGTGCCAGCAGCGGGTTTGGACAGGGGCTGAACACTGAAGCTTTCTTT. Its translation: CASSGFGQGLNTEAFF.

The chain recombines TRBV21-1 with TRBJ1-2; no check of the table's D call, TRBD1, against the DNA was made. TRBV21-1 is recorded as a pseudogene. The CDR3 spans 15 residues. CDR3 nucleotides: TGTGCCAGCAGCAAAAGGACAGGGGTATCGAGCGGCTACACCTTC. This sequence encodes CASSKRTGVSSGYTF.

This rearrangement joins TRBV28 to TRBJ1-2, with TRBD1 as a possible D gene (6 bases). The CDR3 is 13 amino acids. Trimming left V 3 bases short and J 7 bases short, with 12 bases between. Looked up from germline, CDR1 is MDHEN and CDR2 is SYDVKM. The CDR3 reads CASSFIQGGGYTF. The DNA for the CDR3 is TGTGCCAGCAGTTTTATACAGGGTGGTGGCTACACCTTC.

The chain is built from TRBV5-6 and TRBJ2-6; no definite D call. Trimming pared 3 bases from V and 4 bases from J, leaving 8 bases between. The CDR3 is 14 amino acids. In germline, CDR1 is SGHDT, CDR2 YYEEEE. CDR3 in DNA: TGTGCCAGCAGCTCGGTTGAAGGGGCCAACGTCCTGACTTTC. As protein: CASSSVEGANVLTF.

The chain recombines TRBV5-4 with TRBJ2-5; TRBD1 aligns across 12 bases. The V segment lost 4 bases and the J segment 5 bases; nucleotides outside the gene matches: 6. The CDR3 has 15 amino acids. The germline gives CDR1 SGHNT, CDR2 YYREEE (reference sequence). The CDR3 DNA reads TGTGCCAGCAGCCCTCCGGGACAGGGGGCCGAGACCCAGTACTTC. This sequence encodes CASSPPGQGAETQYF.

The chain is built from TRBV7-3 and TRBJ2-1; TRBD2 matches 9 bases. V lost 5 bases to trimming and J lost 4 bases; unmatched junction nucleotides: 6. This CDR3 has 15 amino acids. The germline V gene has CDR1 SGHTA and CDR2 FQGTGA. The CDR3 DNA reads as TGTGCCAGCAGCCGTAGCGGGGGCGGATACAATGAGCAGTTCTTC. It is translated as CASSRSGGGYNEQFF.

The CDR3 DNA follows: TGTGCCAGCAGCGTGACACGGTCGAATCAGCCCCAGCATTTT. It is translated as CASSVTRSNQPQHF. The chain links TRBV5-6 to TRBJ1-5; D ambiguous. This CDR3 has 14 amino acids. Germline-derived CDR1 and CDR2 are SGHDT and YYEEEE. V dropped 4 bases and J dropped 4 bases, with 12 bases sitting between them.

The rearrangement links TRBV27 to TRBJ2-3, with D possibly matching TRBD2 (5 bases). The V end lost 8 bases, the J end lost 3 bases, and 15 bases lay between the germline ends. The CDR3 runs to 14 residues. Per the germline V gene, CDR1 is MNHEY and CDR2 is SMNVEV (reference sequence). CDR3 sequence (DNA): TGTGCCAGCGGAGACCGGGAACCAACAGATACGCAGTATTTT. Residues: CASGDREPTDTQYF.

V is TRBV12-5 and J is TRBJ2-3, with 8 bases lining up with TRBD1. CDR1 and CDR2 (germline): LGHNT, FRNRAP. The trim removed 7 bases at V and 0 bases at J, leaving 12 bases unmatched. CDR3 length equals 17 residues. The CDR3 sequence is CASAPKGTGLSTDTQYF. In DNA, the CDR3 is TGTGCTAGTGCCCCAAAAGGGACAGGACTTAGCACAGATACGCAGTATTTT.

CDR3 residues: CASSPGTSFSNYGYTF. The CDR3 DNA reads as TGTGCCAGCAGCCCCGGGACATCGTTCTCTAACTATGGCTACACCTTC. This chain links TRBV9 with TRBJ1-2; D perhaps matches TRBD1 (6 bases). With 4 bases removed from V and 0 bases from J, the gap between germline ends came to 16 bases. CDR3 length equals 16 residues. Germline lookup yields CDR1 SGDLS and CDR2 YYNGEE.

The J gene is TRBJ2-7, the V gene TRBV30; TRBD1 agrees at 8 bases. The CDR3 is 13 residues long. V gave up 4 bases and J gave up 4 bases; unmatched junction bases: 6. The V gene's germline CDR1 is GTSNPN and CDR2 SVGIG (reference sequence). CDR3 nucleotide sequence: TGTGCCTGGATAGGTGACAGGGGTTACGAGCAGTACTTC. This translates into CAWIGDRGYEQYF.